This T cell receptor beta chain was profiled in a study of identical twins. About this clonotype: What it binds is not known.

With 1 base removed from V and 0 bases from J, the gap between germline ends came to 10 bases. The length of the CDR3 is 15 residues. Germline values: CDR1 SGHDN, CDR2 FVKESK. The study's findings and limits: Beta out-of-frame sequences showed weaker excess twin sharing. Among monozygotic twins, out-of-frame TCR alpha sharing exceeded what models predicted.

One entry per CDR3 protein, called by TCRdb with MiXCR from the 5' RACE reads. Of some 500,000 distinct CDR3 sequences listed, 14% are singletons. These data were likewise used in another study, on yellow fever vaccine responses in identical twins. From that paper: Twins' T cell vaccine responses reportedly looked partly convergent, partly personalized.

Input material: CD4+ T cells sorted from blood. V usage is TRBV14 and J usage is TRBJ2-7; possibly TRBD1 or TRBD2 for D (5 bases each). This receptor was identified in a woman under 30 in good health. CDR3 loop: CASSQGGGFSYEQYF. The DNA of the CDR3 is TGTGCCAGCAGCCAAGGGGGCGGGTTCTCCTACGAGCAGTACTTC.